This T cell receptor (beta chain) was profiled in a study of STAT5B mutations in CD4+ large granular lymphocyte leukemia. Deletions cut 1 base from V and 4 bases from J, with 7 bases between. CDR1 is SEHNR, CDR2 FQNEAQ, per germline (reference sequence). The CDR3 is 13 amino acids. Per the original methods: Productive clonotypes were detectable down to 2.59 x 10-5 frequency. Measured with immunoSEQ multiplex PCR; TCRdb has only the in-frame clones, and not every one. The V and J calls and clone size come from that table; D and trimming were worked out from the DNA. Here the sample spans 40,000 to 55,000 clones, 80% to 90% being singletons. Notes on this clone: Its antigen remains unidentified.

Findings and limits, study-wide: Data were not HLA-matched across samples. Compared with healthy controls (2/35), patient top clones favored TRBV06 (8/27).

J is TRBJ1-2 and V is TRBV7-9; no definite D call. Material: CD4+ T cells from blood buffy coats. The clonotype comes from a human donor in good health. As DNA, the CDR3 is TGTGCCAGCAGCTTAGATGCAGTCTATGGCTACACCTTC. It translates to CASSLDAVYGYTF.